Following are 28 T cell receptor beta chains from one sample sequenced in a study of memory CD4+ T cells and cytomegalovirus serostatus. Data came from immunoSEQ multiplex PCR; TCRdb stores just in-frame clones and leaves some out. This sample carries roughly 50,000 clones, around 80% of them seen once, and the ten largest clones take about 0.8%. Single viable CD3+CD4+CD8-CD45RO+ cells were sorted as the memory CD4+ T cells. The sequenced sample consisted of memory CD4+ T cells from blood. These receptors originate from an adult in good health and CMV-seronegative.

The chain links TRBV6-5 to TRBJ2-7, with 11 bases fitting TRBD1. Germline values: CDR1 MNHEY, CDR2 SVGAGI. CDR3 length: 14 residues. V shed 8 bases, J shed 0 bases, and the junction held 3 bases outside the gene matches. In nucleotides, the CDR3 is TGTGCCAGCGTCGGGACAGGGGGCTCCTACGAGCAGTACTTC. Amino acid sequence: CASVGTGGSYEQYF.

The rearrangement joins TRBV2 to TRBJ2-7, with unresolved D. CDR3 length: 10 amino acids. Germline values: CDR1 SNHLY, CDR2 FYNNEI. V shed 6 bases and J shed 4 bases, with 4 bases lying between them. CDR3 loop: CASRQYEQYF. DNA for the CDR3: TGTGCCAGCAGGCAATACGAGCAGTACTTC.

J is TRBJ2-3 and V is TRBV6-6; 9 nucleotides align to TRBD2. The V segment lost 2 bases and the J segment 7 bases; nucleotides outside the gene matches: 10. The CDR3 totals 16 residues. Germline CDR1 MNHNY, CDR2 SVGAGI (reference sequence). This CDR3 is CASSYRVAGESNTQYF. In DNA, the CDR3 is TGTGCCAGCAGTTACCGGGTAGCGGGAGAATCAAATACGCAGTATTTT.

This clone was picked up a small number of times. This chain joins TRBV6-1 and TRBJ2-1; TRBD2 matches at 7 bases. Germline CDR1 is MNHNS and CDR2 is SASEGT. The CDR3 runs to 17 residues. J lost 10 bases, V lost 3 bases, and 18 bases had no gene match. The CDR3 loop is CASSDPLRLAGAPEQFF. DNA for the CDR3: TGTGCCAGCAGTGATCCCCTGCGATTGGCGGGAGCCCCCGAGCAGTTCTTC.

This chain uses TRBV19 with TRBJ1-2, with D unclear. Germline V gene lookup returns CDR1 LNHDA and CDR2 SQIVND (reference sequence). V was pared by 2 bases and J by 3 bases, with 10 bases between. The CDR3 totals 14 residues. The CDR3 loop is CASSIRPGDYGYTF. CDR3 in DNA: TGTGCCAGTAGTATAAGGCCTGGGGACTATGGCTACACCTTC.

The genes are TRBV6-1 and TRBJ1-1; 8 bases are a match to TRBD1. The CDR3 contains 17 residues. V shed 2 bases and J 1 base; nucleotides not matched to a gene: 9. CDR1 is MNHNS, CDR2 SASEGT, per germline. The CDR3 sequence is CASSENVRQGRNTEAFF. CDR3 in DNA: TGTGCCAGCAGTGAAAACGTCCGACAGGGGAGGAACACTGAAGCTTTCTTT.

This clone occurred a few times. The chain links TRBV2 to TRBJ2-5; D is ambiguous. Germline V lookup: CDR1 SNHLY, CDR2 FYNNEI. V was clipped by 7 bases and J by 1 base, with 13 bases between them. The CDR3 has 14 amino acids. CDR3 loop: CASTAQNVQETQYF. The CDR3 DNA sequence: TGTGCCAGCACGGCCCAGAACGTCCAAGAGACCCAGTACTTC.

The chain employs TRBV2 and TRBJ1-2; D call uncertain. This CDR3 has 13 residues. V lost 6 bases and J 7 bases, leaving 15 bases between the germline ends. The germline V gene has CDR1 SNHLY and CDR2 FYNNEI. The CDR3 here is CASRKPSFPGYTF. The CDR3 coding sequence is TGTGCCAGCAGGAAACCCAGCTTCCCTGGCTACACCTTC.

The chain joins TRBV28 to TRBJ1-1; 8 nucleotides align to TRBD1. V shed 5 bases, J shed 5 bases, and the junction held 10 bases outside the gene matches. The germline gives CDR1 MDHEN, CDR2 SYDVKM. CDR3 size: 15 residues. CDR3 amino acids: CASSVVRTGRTEAFF. The CDR3 bases are TGTGCCAGCAGTGTGGTTAGGACAGGGCGGACTGAAGCTTTCTTT.

This clone was detected only once. This chain links TRBV28 with TRBJ2-3, with a possible D match to TRBD2 (6 bases). V dropped 2 bases and J dropped 11 bases, with 17 bases sitting between them. The CDR3 loop spans 14 amino acids. CDR1 is MDHEN and CDR2 is SYDVKM in the germline V gene. The CDR3 sequence: CASSLAGPLGGQYF. In DNA form, the CDR3 reads TGTGCCAGCAGTTTAGCCGGGCCCCTCGGGGGGCAGTATTTT.

This clone has just one count. V gene TRBV6-5 combines with J gene TRBJ2-7; TRBD1 is a possible D gene (5 bases). The CDR3 totals 13 residues. The ends were cut back, 6 bases at V and 1 base at J, with 10 bases in the middle. Germline lookup yields CDR1 MNHEY and CDR2 SVGAGI. DNA of the CDR3: TGTGCCAGCAGGCTCAGGGATTCCTACGAGCAGTACTTC. It yields the protein CASRLRDSYEQYF.

This chain links TRBV28 with TRBJ2-7; the match to TRBD2 covers 7 bases. CDR3 length: 16 residues. The V gene end was trimmed by 3 bases and the J gene end by 3 bases; junction bases not matched to a gene: 11. In germline, CDR1 is MDHEN, CDR2 SYDVKM. The CDR3 coding sequence is TGTGCCAGCAGTTTTATGCGAAGGCAGCGGGGCTACGAGCAGTACTTC. It codes for CASSFMRRQRGYEQYF.

The V and J genes are TRBV7-8 and TRBJ2-5; no clear D. This CDR3 comprises 16 residues. Germline V gene data show CDR1 as SGHVS and CDR2 as FQNEAQ. Trimming stripped 5 bases from V and 5 bases from J, with 21 bases between. The CDR3 here is CASSPRHRGVQETQYF. As DNA, the CDR3 is TGTGCCAGCAGCCCCCGACATCGAGGTGTGCAGGAGACCCAGTACTTC.

In this sample, this clone turned up many times. The V call is TRBV30, the J call TRBJ1-1, with TRBD1 matching 9 bases. This CDR3 has 13 residues. The germline V gene encodes CDR1 GTSNPN and CDR2 SVGIG (reference sequence). Trimming at V came to 2 bases and at J to 8 bases, leaving 6 bases not matched to a gene. The CDR3 protein is CAWSNYRGREAFF. The CDR3 bases are TGTGCCTGGAGTAATTACAGGGGGCGCGAAGCTTTCTTT.

The rearrangement uses TRBV19 and TRBJ2-7, with D perhaps matching TRBD1 or TRBD2 (5 bases each). The CDR3 has 15 residues. CDR1 LNHDA and CDR2 SQIVND come from the germline V gene (reference sequence). Trimming removed 0 bases at V and 0 bases at J, with 9 bases between. CDR3 in amino acids: CASSIDWGSSYEQYF. In DNA, the CDR3 is TGTGCCAGTAGTATAGATTGGGGGAGCTCCTACGAGCAGTACTTC.

Worth noting for this clone: The sample carries other DNA sequences with the same CDR3. This rearrangement joins TRBV30 to TRBJ2-7, with D possibly being TRBD1 or TRBD2 (6 bases each). The CDR3 length is 14 residues. Germline assignment: CDR1 GTSNPN and CDR2 SVGIG (reference sequence). V was trimmed by 0 bases and J by 10 bases, leaving 19 bases between them. The CDR3, as DNA: TGTGCCTGGAGTGTAGGGGCCAAGGGGGGCGAACAGTACTTC. Its protein product is CAWSVGAKGGEQYF.

The J gene is TRBJ1-5, the V gene TRBV6-1; D unresolved. Germline loops: CDR1 MNHNS, CDR2 SASEGT. This CDR3 region has 13 residues. Trimming removed 7 bases at V and 5 bases at J, with 12 bases between. The CDR3 sequence is CASTPTIYQPQHF. CDR3 sequence (DNA): TGTGCCAGCACCCCAACAATTTATCAGCCCCAGCATTTT.

The V call is TRBV28, the J call TRBJ1-4; maybe TRBD1 (6 bases). The CDR3 runs to 14 residues. The germline V and J ends were trimmed by 5 bases and 5 bases, with 12 bases remaining between them. Germline CDR1 and CDR2: MDHEN and SYDVKM. This CDR3 is CASSRRDTNEKLFF. CDR3 bases: TGTGCCAGCAGTCGCCGGGACACGAATGAAAAACTGTTTTTT.

The V call is TRBV6-5, the J call TRBJ1-2, with 7 positions matching TRBD1. J lost 4 bases, V lost 4 bases, and 6 bases had no gene match. This CDR3 comprises 14 residues. Germline-derived CDR1 and CDR2 are MNHEY and SVGAGI. The CDR3 nucleotides read TGTGCCAGCAGTTCGAGGGGACAGCCCTATGGCTACACCTTC. Its protein product is CASSSRGQPYGYTF.

The chain links TRBV25-1 to TRBJ2-7, with D tentatively TRBD1 (5 bases). V was shortened by 3 bases and J by 3 bases, with 15 bases between the two germline ends. This CDR3 comprises 15 residues. Germline CDR1 is MGHDK and CDR2 is SYGVNS. CDR3 bases: TGTGCCAGCAGTGAGTTGGGCAGGGAAAACTACGAGCAGTACTTC. Translating gives CASSELGRENYEQYF.

The genes are TRBV19 and TRBJ2-5, with 8 bases matching TRBD2. The V gene's germline CDR1 is LNHDA and CDR2 SQIVND (reference sequence). This CDR3 is built from 14 residues. The junction had 4 bases not matched to a gene; V was cut back by 5 bases and J by 2 bases. The CDR3 loop reads CASSPGTRQETQYF. Written as DNA, the CDR3 is TGTGCCAGTAGTCCCGGGACTAGACAAGAGACCCAGTACTTC.

The V and J genes are TRBV9 and TRBJ1-2; 8 nucleotides line up with TRBD1. V lost 3 bases and J lost 6; bases outside the gene matches: 4. CDR3 length: 13 residues. The germline CDR1 and CDR2 sequences are SGDLS and YYNGEE. CDR3 residues: CASSAGQGDGYTF. DNA for the CDR3: TGTGCCAGCAGCGCCGGACAGGGCGATGGCTACACCTTC.

The chain joins TRBV28 to TRBJ1-3; D perhaps matches TRBD1 (6 bases). The CDR3 sequence is 16 residues long. Germline V gene lookup returns CDR1 MDHEN and CDR2 SYDVKM. V was cut by 5 bases and J by 0 bases, with 14 bases left in between. DNA for the CDR3: TGTGCCAGCAGTATACAGGGTTCATTCTCTGGAAACACCATATATTTT. It is translated as CASSIQGSFSGNTIYF.

This clone was seen a few times. The CDR3 here is CASSLAVSGDNEQFF. CDR3 coding DNA: TGCGCCAGCAGCTTGGCGGTCTCAGGTGACAATGAGCAGTTCTTC. The chain recombines TRBV5-1 with TRBJ2-1; D gene unclear. From germline, CDR1 is SGHRS and CDR2 YFSETQ. V was clipped by 0 bases and J by 5 bases, with 12 bases between them. This CDR3 is built from 15 residues.

V gene TRBV30 combines with J gene TRBJ2-3; TRBD1 aligns across 9 bases. V shed 0 bases and J 6 bases; nucleotides not matched to a gene: 13. CDR1 GTSNPN and CDR2 SVGIG come from the germline V gene (reference sequence). CDR3 size: 17 residues. In DNA, the CDR3 is TGTGCCTGGAGTGTACTTAAGAGGGGACAGGGAACCGATACGCAGTATTTT. Its protein is CAWSVLKRGQGTDTQYF.

This sequence joins TRBV10-3 and TRBJ1-3, with D unresolved. Trimming shortened V by 6 bases and J by 0 bases, and 15 bases separated the two germline ends. Germline lookup yields CDR1 ENHRY and CDR2 SYGVKD. The length of the CDR3 is 16 residues. CDR3 loop: CAIRQPSIFSGNTIYF. CDR3 bases: TGTGCCATCAGGCAACCCAGTATTTTCTCTGGAAACACCATATATTTT.

The genes are TRBV6-5 and TRBJ1-1, with D unclear. There are 11 residues in the CDR3. Trimming left V 8 bases short and J 3 bases short, with 7 bases between. Germline V gene lookup returns CDR1 MNHEY and CDR2 SVGAGI. CDR3 sequence reads: CASWRDTEAFF. In DNA, the CDR3 is TGTGCCAGCTGGAGGGACACTGAAGCTTTCTTT.

This chain joins TRBV7-6 and TRBJ2-7; D call uncertain. The CDR3 has 13 amino acids. Trimming shortened V by 0 bases and J by 3 bases, and 6 bases separated the two germline ends. Germline-derived CDR1 and CDR2 are SGHVS and FNYEAQ. The CDR3 spells CASSLAVNYEQYF. DNA for the CDR3: TGTGCCAGCAGCTTAGCAGTGAACTACGAGCAGTACTTC.